Presented here are 18 T cell receptor beta chains from one specimen sequenced in a study of radiation and T cells in renal cell carcinoma. Time point of the sample: baseline pretreatment blood. Treatment meaning: 15 Gy SBRT to primary tumor, nephrectomy 4 weeks later. Clones were sequenced by immunoSEQ multiplex PCR, and TCRdb holds only the in-frame ones, with some missing. This table has 95,000 to 150,000 clones, roughly 80% appearing once. Sample: blood, taken from a patient whose treatment included radiotherapy and nephrectomy. All receptors derive from a woman in her fifties or sixties with renal cell carcinoma.

The chain employs TRBV6-5 and TRBJ1-1; D is perhaps TRBD1 (5 bases). Germline CDR1 MNHEY, CDR2 SVGAGI. Trimming pared 3 bases from V and 4 bases from J, leaving 12 bases between. The CDR3 runs to 14 residues. The CDR3 here is CASSYEGLITEAFF. The CDR3 nucleotides read TGTGCCAGCAGTTATGAGGGACTGATCACTGAAGCTTTCTTT.

The genes are TRBV6-6 and TRBJ1-2; D gene uncertain. The germline gives CDR1 MNHNY, CDR2 SVGAGI (reference sequence). Trimming took 5 bases from V and 0 from J, leaving 13 bases between them. The CDR3 has 15 residues. The CDR3 reads CASSRHSDTNYGYTF. The CDR3 DNA follows: TGTGCCAGCAGTCGACACAGCGATACTAACTATGGCTACACCTTC.

This CDR3 reads CSVIRAAMNTEAFF. The CDR3 DNA is TGCAGCGTCATCCGGGCCGCGATGAACACTGAAGCTTTCTTT. The rearrangement joins TRBV29-1 to TRBJ1-1; D is unresolved. CDR1 is SQVTM and CDR2 is ANQGSEA in the germline V gene. Trimming removed 6 bases at V and 0 bases at J, with 14 bases between. The CDR3 extends over 14 amino acids.

The chain couples TRBV28 to TRBJ1-5; maybe TRBD1 (6 bases). The germline gives CDR1 MDHEN, CDR2 SYDVKM. This CDR3 has 14 amino acids. V shed 6 bases and J shed 5 bases, with 14 bases lying between them. In nucleotides, the CDR3 is TGTGCCAGCAGAGAACAGGGCGGGGATCAGCCCCAGCATTTT. This translates into CASREQGGDQPQHF. The full variable domain, completed using reference TRBV28 and TRBJ1-5, is DVKVTQSSRYLVKRTGEKVFLECVQDMDHENMFWYRQDPGLGLRLIYFSYDVKMKEKGDIPEGYSVSREKKERFSLILESASTNQTSMYLCASREQGGDQPQHFGDGTRLSIL.

The V gene is TRBV6-5, the J gene TRBJ1-1; D call uncertain. The CDR3 extends over 12 amino acids. From germline, CDR1 is MNHEY and CDR2 SVGAGI. Trimming removed 8 bases from V and 7 bases from J, with 14 bases in between. The CDR3 DNA is TGTGCCAGCCTCCGGCGGAACGGTGAAGCTTTCTTT. Amino acids: CASLRRNGEAFF.

V is TRBV7-6 and J is TRBJ2-7; 8 bases map to TRBD1. Germline-derived CDR1 and CDR2 are SGHVS and FNYEAQ. The CDR3 is made up of 14 amino acids. The junction had 9 bases not matched to a gene; V was cut back by 5 bases and J by 6 bases. The CDR3 is CASSPRQGASEQYF. DNA for the CDR3: TGTGCCAGCAGCCCAAGGCAGGGGGCGAGCGAGCAGTACTTC.

This clone was observed a single time. The chain is built from TRBV6-6 and TRBJ2-4; no clear D. The CDR3 has 15 residues. Looked up from germline, CDR1 is MNHNY and CDR2 is SVGAGI (reference sequence). Trimming removed 0 bases from V and 8 bases from J, with 14 bases in between. The CDR3 sequence: CASSYSPGIGYIQYF. For the CDR3, the DNA is TGTGCCAGCAGTTACTCGCCGGGTATCGGATACATTCAGTACTTC.

The chain employs TRBV9 and TRBJ1-1, with D hard to call. Germline CDR1 and CDR2: SGDLS and YYNGEE. The CDR3 has 12 amino acids. V lost 0 bases and J lost 6, with 6 bases in between. The CDR3 DNA sequence: TGTGCCAGCAGCGTAGCCGGGGCTGAAGCTTTCTTT. It is translated as CASSVAGAEAFF.

V and J are TRBV29-1 and TRBJ2-3, with 12 nucleotides matching TRBD2. Unmatched junction bases numbered 7, after V lost 0 bases and J lost 0 bases. Germline assignment: CDR1 SQVTM and CDR2 ANQGSEA. The CDR3 loop spans 18 amino acids. The CDR3 spells CSVEDWTSGELSTDTQYF. Written as DNA, the CDR3 is TGCAGCGTTGAAGATTGGACTAGCGGGGAGCTAAGCACAGATACGCAGTATTTT.

The chain carries TRBV29-1 and TRBJ2-1, with 11 bases matching TRBD2. Germline trimming cut 1 base from V and 0 bases from J; bases unmatched to any gene: 8. The CDR3 totals 18 residues. CDR1 and CDR2 from the germline V gene are SQVTM and ANQGSEA. CDR3 region: CSVEGLAGSHSSYNEQFF. CDR3 nucleotide sequence: TGCAGCGTTGAAGGACTAGCGGGGAGTCATAGCTCCTACAATGAGCAGTTCTTC.

The chain links TRBV7-6 to TRBJ2-1; D possibly matches TRBD1 or TRBD2 (5 bases each). The CDR3 consists of 11 residues. The germline V and J ends were trimmed by 5 bases and 7 bases, with 6 bases remaining between them. From germline, CDR1 is SGHVS and CDR2 FNYEAQ. CDR3 in DNA: TGTGCCAGCAGCGGGGGAAATGAGCAGTTCTTC. Its translation is CASSGGNEQFF.

The V and J genes are TRBV6-5 and TRBJ2-7; D is perhaps TRBD2 (5 bases). Looked up from germline, CDR1 is MNHEY and CDR2 is SVGAGI. V lost 7 bases, J lost 1 base, and 11 bases lay in between. The CDR3 length is 13 residues. The CDR3 loop reads CASTLRGSYEQYF. CDR3 bases: TGTGCCAGCACCCTCCGGGGATCCTACGAGCAGTACTTC.

The V call is TRBV7-9, the J call TRBJ1-4, with TRBD1 as a possible D gene (6 bases). CDR1 and CDR2 from the germline V gene are SEHNR and FQNEAQ (reference sequence). CDR3 length: 16 residues. With 0 bases removed from V and 7 bases from J, the gap between germline ends came to 15 bases. The CDR3 nucleotides read TGTGCCAGCAGCTTAGCGTCTGTCGGGGGCTCTGAAAAACTGTTTTTT. Residues: CASSLASVGGSEKLFF. Complete variable domain (other parts from reference TRBV7-9 and TRBJ1-4): DTGVSQNPRHKITKRGQNVTFRCDPISEHNRLYWYRQTLGQGPEFLTYFQNEAQLEKSRLLSDRFSAERPKGSFSTLEIQRTEQGDSAMYLCASSLASVGGSEKLFFGSGTQLSVL.

This rearrangement joins TRBV5-6 to TRBJ2-1; TRBD1 agrees at 7 bases. Trimming cost V 0 bases and J 2 bases; bases outside gene matches: 5. This CDR3 has 16 amino acids. CDR1 is SGHDT, CDR2 YYEEEE, per germline. The CDR3, as DNA: TGTGCCAGCAGCTTGGTGATGGACAGGACCTACAATGAGCAGTTCTTC. Protein product: CASSLVMDRTYNEQFF.

The count of this clone is one. This rearrangement joins TRBV10-1 to TRBJ2-5; TRBD2 matches at 7 bases. This CDR3 comprises 16 residues. Germline assignment: CDR1 WNHNN and CDR2 SYGVQD (reference sequence). The ends lost 6 bases at V and 2 bases at J; junction bases unmatched: 12. DNA for the CDR3: TGCGCCAGCAGCCTCGGGGGGACGGCTACTCAAGAGACCCAGTACTTC. It yields the protein CASSLGGTATQETQYF.

This chain connects TRBV19 to TRBJ1-5; 10 bases map to TRBD1. The CDR3 is made up of 16 amino acids. With V trimmed by 3 bases and J by 5 bases, 7 bases remained unmatched. The germline CDR1 and CDR2 sequences are LNHDA and SQIVND (reference sequence). The CDR3 spells CASSIQAGQGDQPQHF. The CDR3 nucleotides are TGTGCCAGTAGTATCCAGGCAGGACAGGGGGATCAGCCCCAGCATTTT. Based on the CDR3 plus reference TRBV19 and TRBJ1-5, the full variable domain is DGGITQSPKYLFRKEGQNVTLSCEQNLNHDAMYWYRQDPGQGLRLIYYSQIVNDFQKGDIAEGYSVSREKKESFPLTVTSAQKNPTAFYLCASSIQAGQGDQPQHFGDGTRLSIL.

The rearrangement uses TRBV19 and TRBJ2-6; the match to TRBD1 covers 7 bases. The CDR3 covers 16 residues. V shed 10 bases and J 0 bases; nucleotides not matched to a gene: 9. CDR1 and CDR2 from the germline V gene are LNHDA and SQIVND (reference sequence). The DNA for the CDR3 is TGTGCCACCCGACAGGGCCCGATCTCTGGGGCCAACGTCCTGACTTTC. Its protein product is CATRQGPISGANVLTF.

The chain joins TRBV6-5 to TRBJ1-1; D is unresolved. Germline-derived CDR1 and CDR2 are MNHEY and SVGAGI. V lost 5 bases and J lost 1, with 11 bases in between. The CDR3 runs 14 residues. CDR3 sequence reads: CASSPLPENTEAFF. The CDR3 DNA sequence: TGTGCCAGCAGTCCCCTCCCCGAGAACACTGAAGCTTTCTTT.